This TCR beta chain was captured by sequencing in a study of immune heterogeneity within non-small cell lung tumors. Bulk tumor genomic DNA, 550 to 650 ng per sample, was the template. Several biopsies were spaced far apart within each primary tumor and obtained as surgery took place. Curative surgery was undertaken by patients, who had untreated, newly diagnosed non-small cell lung cancer. Comments on this clonotype: Relative to the germline gene, one junction end is altered; a read error may explain this.

A multiplex PCR containing 32 V primers and 13 J primers was used to amplify TCR beta CDR3. TCRdb passed the multiplex PCR reads through MiXCR, listing each CDR3 protein once. Here the sample spans some 7,100 distinct CDR3 sequences, around a fifth being singletons. Germline-derived CDR1 and CDR2 are DFQATT and SNEGSKA (reference sequence). The length of the CDR3 is 16 residues. The chain uses TRBV20-1 and TRBJ2-1; 11 bases are a match to TRBD2. The specimen was lung tumor tissue. This TCR derives from a man in his sixties with non-small cell lung cancer. The DNA of the CDR3 is TGCCGTGCCCAACCCCCGGGGACTAGCGGCTACAATGCGCAGTTCTTC. As protein: CRAQPPGTSGYNAQFF.